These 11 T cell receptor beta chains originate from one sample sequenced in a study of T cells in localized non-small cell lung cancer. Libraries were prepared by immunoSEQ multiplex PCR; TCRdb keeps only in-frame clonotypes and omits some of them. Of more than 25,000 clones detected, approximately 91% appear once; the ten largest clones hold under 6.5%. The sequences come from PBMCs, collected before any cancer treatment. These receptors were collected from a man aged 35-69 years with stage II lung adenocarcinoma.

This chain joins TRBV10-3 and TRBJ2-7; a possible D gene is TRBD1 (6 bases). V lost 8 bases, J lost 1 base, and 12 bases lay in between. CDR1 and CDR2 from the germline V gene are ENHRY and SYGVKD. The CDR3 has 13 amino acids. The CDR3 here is CAIAGDASYEQYF. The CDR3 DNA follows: TGTGCCATCGCAGGGGATGCATCCTACGAGCAGTACTTC.

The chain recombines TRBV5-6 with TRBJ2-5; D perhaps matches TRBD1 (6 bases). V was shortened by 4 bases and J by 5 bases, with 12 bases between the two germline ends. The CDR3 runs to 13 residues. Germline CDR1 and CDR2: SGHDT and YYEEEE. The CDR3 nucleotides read TGTGCCAGCAGCCCACAGGGTAGGGAGACCCAGTACTTC. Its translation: CASSPQGRETQYF. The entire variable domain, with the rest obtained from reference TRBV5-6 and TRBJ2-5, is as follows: DAGVTQSPTHLIKTRGQQVTLRCSPKSGHDTVSWYQQALGQGPQFIFQYYEEEERQRGNFPDRFSGHQFPNYSSELNVNALLLGDSALYLCASSPQGRETQYFGPGTRLLVL.

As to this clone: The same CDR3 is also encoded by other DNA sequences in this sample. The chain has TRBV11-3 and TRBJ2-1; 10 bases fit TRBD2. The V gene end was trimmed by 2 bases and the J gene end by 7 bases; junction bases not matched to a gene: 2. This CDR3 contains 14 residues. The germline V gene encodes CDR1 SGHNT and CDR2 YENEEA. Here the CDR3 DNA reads TGTGCCAGCAGCTTACTAGCGGGAGTTAATGAGCAGTTCTTC. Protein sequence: CASSLLAGVNEQFF. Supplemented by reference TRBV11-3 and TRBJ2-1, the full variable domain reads EAGVVQSPRYKIIEKKQPVAFWCNPISGHNTLYWYLQNLGQGPELLIRYENEEAVDDSQLPKDRFSAERLKGVDSTLKIQPAELGDSAVYLCASSLLAGVNEQFFGPGTRLTVL.

CDR3 loop: CASGGGLYNSPLHF. CDR3 bases: TGTGCCAGCGGGGGAGGTCTCTATAATTCACCCCTCCACTTT. This chain links TRBV2 with TRBJ1-6, with D perhaps matching TRBD1 (5 bases). The CDR3 extends over 14 amino acids. Trimming removed 8 bases at V and 3 bases at J, with 11 bases between. Germline CDR1 reads SNHLY; CDR2 reads FYNNEI.

The CDR3 region has the DNA TGTGCCAGCAGCCAGGGACTCTTAGGGCCCTACGAGCAGTACTTC. Translated: CASSQGLLGPYEQYF. The genes are TRBV5-5 and TRBJ2-7; perhaps TRBD2 as D (6 bases). The CDR3 runs 15 residues. Trimming removed 4 bases from V and 2 bases from J, with 16 bases in between. CDR1 and CDR2 from the germline V gene are SGHKS and YYEKEE (reference sequence).

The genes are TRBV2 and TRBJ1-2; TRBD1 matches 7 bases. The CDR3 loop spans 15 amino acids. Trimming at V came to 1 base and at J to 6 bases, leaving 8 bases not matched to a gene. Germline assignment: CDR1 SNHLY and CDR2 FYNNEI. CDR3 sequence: CASSEGGRGEHGYTF. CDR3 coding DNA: TGTGCCAGCAGTGAAGGGGGCAGGGGGGAGCATGGCTACACCTTC.

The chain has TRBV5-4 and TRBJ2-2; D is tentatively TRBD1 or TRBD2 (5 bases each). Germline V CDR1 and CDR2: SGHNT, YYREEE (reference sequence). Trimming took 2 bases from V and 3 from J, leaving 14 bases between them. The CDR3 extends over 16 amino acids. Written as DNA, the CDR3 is TGTGCCAGCAGCTTAATTCGGGGCGCCGACACCGGGGAGCTGTTTTTT. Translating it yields CASSLIRGADTGELFF.

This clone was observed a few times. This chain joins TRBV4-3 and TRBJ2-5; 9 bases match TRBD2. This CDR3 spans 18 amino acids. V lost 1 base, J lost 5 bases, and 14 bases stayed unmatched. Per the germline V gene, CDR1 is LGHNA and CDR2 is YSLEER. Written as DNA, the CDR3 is TGCGCCAGCAGCCAAGCTCTAGGAGGTGCGGGAGGGGGGGAGACCCAGTACTTC. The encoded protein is CASSQALGGAGGGETQYF.

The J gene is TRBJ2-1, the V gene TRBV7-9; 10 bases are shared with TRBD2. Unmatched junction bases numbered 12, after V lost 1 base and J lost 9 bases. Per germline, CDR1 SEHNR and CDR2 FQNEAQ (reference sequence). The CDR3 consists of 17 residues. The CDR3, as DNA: TGTGCCAGCAGCTTAGGCGAGTTGCTAGCGGGAGTCGCTGAGCAGTTCTTC. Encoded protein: CASSLGELLAGVAEQFF.

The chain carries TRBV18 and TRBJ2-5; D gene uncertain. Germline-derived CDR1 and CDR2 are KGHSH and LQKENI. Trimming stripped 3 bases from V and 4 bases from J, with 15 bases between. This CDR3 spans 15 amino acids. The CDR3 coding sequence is TGTGCCAGCTCACCGACCGTCCTTCCCCGAGAGACCCAGTACTTC. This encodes CASSPTVLPRETQYF.

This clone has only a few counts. The CDR3 DNA reads as TGTGCCAGCAGCCCTCCTGGACTAGTATATGCCTACAATGAGCAGTTCTTC. Protein sequence: CASSPPGLVYAYNEQFF. The rearrangement uses TRBV14 and TRBJ2-1; 7 bases agree with TRBD2. V gave up 4 bases and J gave up 2 bases; unmatched junction bases: 11. CDR3 size: 17 residues. The germline V gene has CDR1 SGHDN and CDR2 FVKESK.